This note documents a single T cell receptor (beta chain) sequence. The antigen remains undetermined. These data are taken from a study of T cells in localized non-small cell lung cancer. Points from the study as a whole: Investigators sequenced only a single tumor region, leaving heterogeneity possible. Median around 56 top-100 tumor clones were shared with paired adjacent lung.

Data came from immunoSEQ multiplex PCR; TCRdb stores just in-frame clones and leaves some out. The table lists more than 35,000 clones, 85% to 95% of them singletons. Trimming took off 6 bases at V and 7 bases at J, with 12 bases between the two ends. CDR1 and CDR2 from the germline V gene are WNHNN and SYGVQD (reference sequence). The CDR3 length is 13 residues. The TCR was taken from a female donor over 55 with stage I lung adenocarcinoma. The V gene is TRBV10-1, the J gene TRBJ2-2, with D possibly called TRBD1 or TRBD2 (6 bases each). The sequences come from peripheral blood, collected before any cancer treatment. This CDR3 is CASSPGAGGELFF. Here the CDR3 DNA reads TGCGCCAGCAGCCCGGGGGCGGGCGGGGAGCTGTTTTTT.